This TCR beta chain comes out of a study of technical replicates of blood from a handful of donors. The CDR3 length is 17 residues. Between the trimmed V and J ends, which lost 1 base and 5 bases, there was a span of 20 bases. The V gene's germline CDR1 is LNHNV and CDR2 YYDKDF (reference sequence). Clones were sequenced by immunoSEQ multiplex PCR, and TCRdb holds only the in-frame ones, with some missing. The sample includes around 70,000 clones, 85% to 95% of them seen just once. Sample: T cells isolated from PBMCs. The origin of this receptor is a human donor in good health. The gene calls are TRBV15 and TRBJ1-1; D perhaps matches TRBD1 (5 bases). In DNA form, the CDR3 reads TGTGCCACCAGCAGAGCCCACTTGGGGGGGGGAGTTACTGAAGCTTTCTTT. As protein: CATSRAHLGGGVTEAFF.